This T cell receptor beta chain was identified during a study of blood T cell repertoires in COVID-19 (TCRdb year 2020). For the study in its entirety: Samples covering the acute and convalescent phases of COVID-19 were provided by collaborators in the United States, Italy and Spain. The material from the prospective study consisted of cDNA or gDNA derived from T cells, B-cell-depleted T cells, or PBMCs. Deeply sampled blood TCRbeta repertoires from subjects exposed to, actively infected with, or recovered from COVID-19 were included in the dataset. The repertoires were made available in a free public database intended to serve as a resource for research on the immune response to SARS-CoV-2. The samples were drawn from the first 160 participants of the ongoing ImmuneRACE study and from 1,200 or so subjects provided by 6 global collaborators. A de-identified subject ID, COVID-19 status, age in years and sex were almost always included in the sample metadata. HLA class I and class II types, where available, came from metadata supplied by the sample provider rather than from assay-based typing.

Collaborating institutions collected whole blood in K2EDTA tubes following their own protocols. For TCRbeta analysis, collaborators shipped samples as frozen whole blood, isolated PBMCs, or DNA extracted from either of those sample types. From the germline V gene (reference sequence), CDR1 is SGHKS and CDR2 is YYEKEE. Clipping removes 2 bases from V and 5 bases from J, with 11 as the unmatched junction base count. Including cysteine and phenylalanine, the CDR3 has 16 amino acids. Only the CDR3 part of the read is kept: 48 bases, read in frame from the first base. Beyond this particular receptor, the publication reports: How much clinical and demographic metadata was included differed by source and by participant, and the metadata was provided uncurated.

TCRbeta CDR3 regions were amplified from genomic DNA by means of the immunoSEQ Assay, a bias-controlled multiplex PCR. On the authors' methods: The number of nucleated cells in each sample was estimated by amplification of reference gene primers within the assay. Sequence reads were collapsed and filtered to measure the absolute abundance of every unique TCRbeta CDR3 rearrangement. Productive Simpson clonality was computed per sample as the square root of Simpson's diversity index over productive rearrangements. TCRdb mirrors the immuneACCESS table, restricted to in-frame sequences. Some clones are absent from its copies; in checked studies, under half trace to an unresolved V gene, and the reason for the others is unknown. V, J and clone size were drawn from that table, and D and trimming were deduced from the DNA. The sample includes some 63,000 clones, with roughly 85% observed a single time. The ten largest clonotypes hold about 17% of the sample.

A word on this clone: It has no known antigen specificity. Base-call qualities are not available, and no considerably larger clone is one nucleotide away.

This TCR came from a human donor in a cohort sampled during active COVID-19. The chain links TRBV5-5 with TRBJ2-5; a stretch of 8 junction bases matches TRBD2. Sequences were obtained from peripheral blood. The DNA reads TGTGCCAGCAGCTTCGCTGTGGCGGGGGGCAGGGAGACCCAGTACTTC. Translation gives CASSFAVAGGRETQYF.